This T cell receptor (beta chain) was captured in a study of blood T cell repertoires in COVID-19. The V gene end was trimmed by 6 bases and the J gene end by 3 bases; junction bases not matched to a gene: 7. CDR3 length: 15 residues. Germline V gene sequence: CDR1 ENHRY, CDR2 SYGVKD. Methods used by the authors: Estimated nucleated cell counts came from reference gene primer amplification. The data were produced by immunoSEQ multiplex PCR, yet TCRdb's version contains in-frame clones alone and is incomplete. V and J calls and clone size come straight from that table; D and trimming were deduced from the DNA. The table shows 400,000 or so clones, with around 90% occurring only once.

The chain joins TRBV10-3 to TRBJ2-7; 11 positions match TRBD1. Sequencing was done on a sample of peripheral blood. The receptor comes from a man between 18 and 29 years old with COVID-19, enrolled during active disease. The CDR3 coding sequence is TGTGCCATCAGCCAGACAGGGACAGGGGGCTACGAGCAGTACTTC. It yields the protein CAISQTGTGGYEQYF.